These T cell receptor beta chains were read from a single sample in a study of cytomegalovirus exposure and HLA in healthy donors. The assay was immunoSEQ multiplex PCR, and TCRdb's table has in-frame clones only and misses some. This repertoire shows 200,000 or so clones, around 77% found once; its top ten account for roughly 3%. Sequenced input: PBMCs. The source is a woman between 25 and 40 years old in good health and CMV-seronegative. CDR3s include the opening cysteine and the closing phenylalanine or tryptophan. Fields, in order: J gene, V gene, CDR3 protein.

TRBJ1-5 TRBV30 CAWRAHSNQPQHF
TRBJ2-1 TRBV7-8 CASSLGLAGGSYNEQFF
TRBJ1-4 TRBV5-1 CASSDPQGTNEKLFF
TRBJ2-3 TRBV7-3 CASSPRLAGGGNTQYF
TRBJ1-3 TRBV30 CAAPGAGNTIYF
TRBJ2-5 TRBV27 CASRQGREETQYF
TRBJ1-2 TRBV4-1 CASSQTGTGGYCGYTF
TRBJ1-3 TRBV30 CAWSGLGQRSGNTIYF
TRBJ2-7 TRBV7-8 CASSLAVGEQYF
TRBJ2-5 TRBV6-1 CASSVQLLRETQYF